The rows below give T cell receptor beta chains drawn from one sample of a study of neurological immune-mediated disorders. TCRdb reanalysed the 5' RACE reads using MiXCR and keeps one entry per CDR3 protein. The sample records about 14,000 distinct CDR3 sequences, roughly 10% being singletons. Source material: PBMCs. These receptors came from a middle-aged woman in good health. Both conserved end residues are part of each CDR3. Fields, in order: V gene, D gene, J gene, CDR3 protein. The D gene is left open where the match is weak.

>TRBV12-3/TRBV12-4|TRBD1|TRBJ1-1
CASTSDREAFF
>TRBV6-5|-|TRBJ2-7
CASAVGSSYEQYF
>TRBV27|TRBD1|TRBJ1-6
CASSYRGGSPLHF
>TRBV5-1|-|TRBJ1-3
CASSATQRGNTIYF
>TRBV28|-|TRBJ2-1
CASTRANEQFF
>TRBV28|TRBD1|TRBJ1-2
CASTPDRGANYGYTF
>TRBV5-1|-|TRBJ2-1
CASSLFGDNEQFF
>TRBV20-1|-|TRBJ2-5
CSAGGGYLGTQYF
>TRBV3-1|-|TRBJ2-6
CASSSTGLRANVLTF
>TRBV28|-|TRBJ1-4
CASSLQGGKLFF
>TRBV20-1|-|TRBJ2-7
CSAGTYEQYF
>TRBV20-1|-|TRBJ1-2
CSARDLRNYGYTF
>TRBV27|-|TRBJ2-7
CASSLALGYHEQYF
>TRBV20-1|-|TRBJ2-3
CSASGSASTDTQYF
>TRBV5-5|-|TRBJ1-4
CASSPGTFPTNEKLFF
>TRBV15|-|TRBJ2-1
CATSGGGSTGGFF
>TRBV12-3/TRBV12-4|-|TRBJ2-3
CASSFGGGTDTQYF
>TRBV7-8|TRBD2|TRBJ2-7
CASSSLAGPNEQYF
>TRBV6-1|-|TRBJ2-2
CASNLGEETGELFF
>TRBV3-1|TRBD1|TRBJ1-2
CASSLGQGNGYTF
>TRBV20-1|TRBD1|TRBJ1-5
CSASARGLGNQPQHF
>TRBV6-5|-|TRBJ2-7
CASSGEQLGYEQYF
>TRBV4-1|-|TRBJ1-3
CASSQVHVSGNTIYF
>TRBV7-2|TRBD2|TRBJ2-3
CASSPMTSGRKPNTQYF
>TRBV12-3/TRBV12-4|-|TRBJ2-1
CASSLILSNEQFF
>TRBV6-6|-|TRBJ1-1
CASSYSLDPTGSTEAFF